A selection of T cell receptor beta chains follows, all from one sample in a study of CD8 T cells in ankylosing spondylitis. TCRdb re-derived calls from the 5' RACE reads in MiXCR, one entry per CDR3 protein. In the table there are 700,000 to 1,000,000 distinct CDR3 sequences, approximately 12% of which are singletons. Sequencing was performed on blood, either unsorted or a sorted T cell fraction (not recorded which). All receptors come from a male donor with ankylosing spondylitis. The CDR3 runs from the conserved cysteine through the conserved F or W.

j_call cdr3_length v_call cdr3_aa
TRBJ2-3 16 TRBV7-2 CASSLGTDTRTDTQYF
TRBJ1-5 16 TRBV27 CASSPRIQGGNQPQHF
TRBJ2-1 15 TRBV18 CASSTNSLSYNEQFF
TRBJ2-7 13 TRBV20-1 CSAPTRTSYEQYF
TRBJ1-6 14 TRBV12-3/TRBV12-4 CASARSSYNSPLHF
TRBJ2-5 12 TRBV6-6 CASAPGRETQYF
TRBJ1-6 15 TRBV6-5 CASSSRGGMDSPLHF
TRBJ1-2 10 TRBV7-2 CASSSDGYTF
TRBJ1-1 13 TRBV5-6 CASSLFMNTEAFF
TRBJ1-6 16 TRBV5-4 CASSLDWDRGTSPLHF
TRBJ2-1 17 TRBV6-2/TRBV6-3 CASSDRVRVSSYNEQFF
TRBJ1-5 14 TRBV7-2 CASSLGRSNQPQHF
TRBJ2-7 14 TRBV7-2 CASSLTPQGYEQYF
TRBJ2-7 13 TRBV5-1 CASSPGVGDEQYF
TRBJ2-7 12 TRBV28 CASTESSYEQYF
TRBJ1-1 12 TRBV6-2/TRBV6-3 CASSGAQGRAFF
TRBJ1-1 13 TRBV5-1 CASSVGTAAEAFF
TRBJ2-7 12 TRBV18 CASSPIVGEQYF
TRBJ1-1 13 TRBV6-1 CASRTLADTEAFF
TRBJ2-1 14 TRBV7-2 CASSSGRIYNEQFF
TRBJ1-4 15 TRBV9 CASSVRGTTNEKLFF
TRBJ1-3 13 TRBV4-3 CASSQARGNTIYF
TRBJ2-1 17 TRBV5-1 CASSLGGGLLSYNEQFF
TRBJ2-7 14 TRBV20-1 CSAGRQGISHEQYF
TRBJ2-2 17 TRBV9 CASSPILGYANTGELFF
TRBJ1-3 15 TRBV9 CASSVEGSSGNTIYF
TRBJ1-1 16 TRBV27 CASSLGAPGDGTEAFF
TRBJ2-1 15 TRBV5-1 CASSKLFGQDNEQFF
TRBJ2-3 16 TRBV5-6 CASSLGGPMGSDTQYF
TRBJ2-7 13 TRBV28 CASSFLRGYEQYF
TRBJ2-5 14 TRBV20-1 CSARLRQGQETQYF
TRBJ2-1 17 TRBV10-2 CASSETGTSGRRDEQFF
TRBJ1-5 16 TRBV18 CASSPLGELSNQPQHF
TRBJ2-2 18 TRBV11-1 CASSSTRIKGLNTGELFF
TRBJ2-5 13 TRBV7-3 CASSLNDGGTQYF
TRBJ1-5 12 TRBV5-8 CASSLMEGTRHF
TRBJ1-1 12 TRBV7-9 CASSLRPDEAFF
TRBJ2-3 14 TRBV20-1 CSETQGNRADTQYF
TRBJ2-1 13 TRBV6-5 CASSYTLEDEQFF
TRBJ1-2 15 TRBV9 CASSVAQSPLSGYTF
TRBJ1-1 13 TRBV6-1 CASSTQGGRGAFF